Listed here is a single T cell receptor beta chain. Its antigen is still unknown. Since a much larger clone is just one base distant, this may be a read error. Per the original data handling: The number of TCRs in each sample had a median of approximately 96,000 and spanned about 23,224 to 700,000. TCRdb reanalysed the RACE reads using MiXCR and keeps one entry per CDR3 protein. The V and J calls and clone size are TCRdb's, not the authors'. The sample carries under 400,000 distinct CDR3 sequences, less than 6.5% recorded once. The sample comes from a study of human T cells and chemical hapten exposure. Study summary: Alopecia areata, totalis or universalis affected patients who were mostly female.

Time point given: pre-sensitization, week 0. Treatment defined: therapeutic diphenylcyclopropenone sensitization with weekly scalp DPC. Alopecia patients deemed DPC-suitable, aged 18 to 70, excluding pregnancy. CDR3 length: 13 residues. V lost 6 bases, J lost 2 bases, and 8 bases lay in between. Study-wide results and limits: There were significantly more large CDR3 similarity clusters among expanded TCRs than among controls.

Sequences were derived from whole blood, sampled in connection with sensitization to the hapten diphenylcyclopropenone (DPC). The TCR sequence derives from a woman in her forties or fifties with alopecia areata. Some clones in this sample may be carry-over from other donors' samples. The chain is built from TRBV12-3 or TRBV12-4 and TRBJ1-5; TRBD1 might be the D (6 bases). The CDR3 region has the DNA TGTGCCAGCAGCCACAGGGGCAATCAGCCCCAGCATTTT. It is translated as CASSHRGNQPQHF.